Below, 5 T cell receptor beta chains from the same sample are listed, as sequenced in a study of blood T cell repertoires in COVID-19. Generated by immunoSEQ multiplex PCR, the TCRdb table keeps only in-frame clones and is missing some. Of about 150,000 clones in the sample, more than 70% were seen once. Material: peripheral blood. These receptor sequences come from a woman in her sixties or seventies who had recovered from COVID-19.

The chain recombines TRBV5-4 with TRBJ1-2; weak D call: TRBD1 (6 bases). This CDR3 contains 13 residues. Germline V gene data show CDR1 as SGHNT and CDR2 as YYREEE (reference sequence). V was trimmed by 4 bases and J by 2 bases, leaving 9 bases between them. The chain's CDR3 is CASSPDSNYGYTF. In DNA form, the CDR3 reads TGTGCCAGCAGCCCGGACAGCAACTATGGCTACACCTTC.

The CDR3 sequence: CASSTGFGTYEQYF. DNA for the CDR3: TGTGCCAGCAGCACAGGGTTCGGCACCTACGAGCAGTACTTC. The chain couples TRBV2 to TRBJ2-7, with D perhaps TRBD1 (6 bases). The CDR3 length is 14 residues. V gave up 6 bases and J gave up 2 bases, with 14 bases separating them. Germline CDR1 SNHLY, CDR2 FYNNEI. The complete variable domain, with remaining parts taken from reference TRBV2 and TRBJ2-7, reads EPEVTQTPSHQVTQMGQEVILRCVPISNHLYFYWYRQILGQKVEFLVSFYNNEISEKSEIFDDQFSVERPDGSNFTLKIRSTKLEDSAMYFCASSTGFGTYEQYFGPGTRLTVT.

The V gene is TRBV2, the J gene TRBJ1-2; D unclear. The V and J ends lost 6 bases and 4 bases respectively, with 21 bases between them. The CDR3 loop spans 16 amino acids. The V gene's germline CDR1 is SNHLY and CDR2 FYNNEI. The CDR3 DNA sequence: TGTGCCAGCAGCCAAAGGGAGACCGGGAGCCCCTATGGCTACACCTTC. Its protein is CASSQRETGSPYGYTF.

CDR3 protein: CASSYSAAGNTIYF. The CDR3 region has the DNA TGTGCCAGCAGTTACTCAGCGGCTGGAAACACCATATATTTT. J is TRBJ1-3 and V is TRBV6-6, with no clear D. Germline CDR1 and CDR2: MNHNY and SVGAGI (reference sequence). Between the trimmed V and J ends, which lost 0 bases and 2 bases, there was a span of 5 bases. The CDR3 contains 14 residues.

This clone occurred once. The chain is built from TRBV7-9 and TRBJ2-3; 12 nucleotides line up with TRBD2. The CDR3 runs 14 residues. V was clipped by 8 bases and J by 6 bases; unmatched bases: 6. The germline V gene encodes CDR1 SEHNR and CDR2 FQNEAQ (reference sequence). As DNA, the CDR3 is TGTGCCAGCCGGACTAGCGGGGACCTCGATACGCAGTATTTT. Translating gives CASRTSGDLDTQYF.